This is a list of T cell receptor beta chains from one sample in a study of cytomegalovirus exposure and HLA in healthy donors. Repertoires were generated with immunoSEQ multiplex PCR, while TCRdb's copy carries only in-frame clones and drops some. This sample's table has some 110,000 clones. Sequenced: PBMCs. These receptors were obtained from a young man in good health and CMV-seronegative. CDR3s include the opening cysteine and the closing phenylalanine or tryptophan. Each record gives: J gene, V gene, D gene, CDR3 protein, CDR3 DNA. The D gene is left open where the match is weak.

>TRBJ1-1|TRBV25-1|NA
CASSEYGRAEAFF
TGTGCCAGCAGTGAATATGGGCGGGCTGAAGCTTTCTTT
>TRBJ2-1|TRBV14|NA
CASSQVAINFYNEQFF
TGTGCCAGCAGCCAAGTCGCTATTAACTTCTACAATGAGCAGTTCTTC
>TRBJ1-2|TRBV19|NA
CASSLLGQGMYGYTF
TGTGCCAGTAGTCTCCTCGGTCAGGGAATGTATGGCTACACCTTC
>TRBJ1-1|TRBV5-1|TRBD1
CASSYAPGQGGGEAFF
TGCGCCAGCAGCTACGCCCCGGGACAGGGGGGAGGGGAAGCTTTCTTT
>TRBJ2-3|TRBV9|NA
CASSVGMGPDTQYF
TGTGCCAGCAGCGTAGGCATGGGGCCAGATACGCAGTATTTT
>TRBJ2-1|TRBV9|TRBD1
CASSVDQGDEQFF
TGTGCCAGCAGCGTAGATCAGGGGGATGAGCAGTTCTTC
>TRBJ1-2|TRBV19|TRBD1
CASSIGTVPGYTF
TGTGCCAGTAGTATCGGGACAGTCCCAGGCTACACCTTC
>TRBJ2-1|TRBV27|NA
CASSLSYPGQAYNEQFF
TGTGCCAGCAGTTTATCCTACCCGGGACAAGCCTACAATGAGCAGTTCTTC
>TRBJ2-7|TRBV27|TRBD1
CASSAHRGRVLEQYF
TGTGCCAGCAGTGCCCACAGGGGTAGGGTCCTCGAGCAGTACTTC
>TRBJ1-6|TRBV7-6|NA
CASSLDAGYNSPLHF
TGTGCCAGCAGCTTAGACGCAGGTTATAATTCACCCCTCCACTTT
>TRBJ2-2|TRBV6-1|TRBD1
CASRGQGNTGELFF
TGTGCCAGCAGGGGACAGGGGAACACCGGGGAGCTGTTTTTT
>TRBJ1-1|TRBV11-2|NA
CASSLRQRYEAFF
TGTGCCAGCAGCCTCCGGCAGCGGTATGAAGCTTTCTTT
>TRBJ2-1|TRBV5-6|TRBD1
CASSWDRGYNEQFF
TGTGCCAGCAGCTGGGACAGGGGCTACAATGAGCAGTTCTTC
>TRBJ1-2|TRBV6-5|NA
CASSYSGGRANYGYTF
TGTGCCAGCAGTTACAGCGGGGGAAGAGCTAACTATGGCTACACCTTC
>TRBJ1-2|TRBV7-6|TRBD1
CASSFGTGDYGYTF
TGTGCCAGCAGCTTTGGGACAGGGGACTATGGCTACACCTTC
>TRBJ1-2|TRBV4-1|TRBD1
CASSQQGAPGYTF
TGCGCCAGCAGCCAACAGGGGGCGCCTGGCTACACCTTC
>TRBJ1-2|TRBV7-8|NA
CASSSYEDSSNYGYTF
TGTGCCAGCAGCTCATATGAGGACAGTTCTAACTATGGCTACACCTTC
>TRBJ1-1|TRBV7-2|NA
CASSVGAPTEAFF
TGTGCCAGCAGCGTGGGGGCTCCCACTGAAGCTTTCTTT
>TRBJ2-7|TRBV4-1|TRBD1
CASSQVATGISYEQYF
TGCGCCAGCAGCCAAGTAGCGACAGGGATTTCTTACGAGCAGTACTTC
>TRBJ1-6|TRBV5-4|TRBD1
CASSSSGQGNSPLHF
TGTGCCAGCAGCTCGTCGGGACAGGGGAATTCACCCCTCCACTTT
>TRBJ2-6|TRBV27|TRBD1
CASSSWTGVSGANVLTF
TGTGCCAGCAGTTCGTGGACAGGGGTCTCTGGGGCCAACGTCCTGACTTTC
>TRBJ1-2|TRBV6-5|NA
CASSVVQGGGYTF
TGTGCCAGCAGTGTAGTACAGGGTGGCGGCTACACCTTC
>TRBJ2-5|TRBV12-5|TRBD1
CASGRTGGSQYF
TGTGCTAGTGGCCGGACAGGGGGGAGCCAGTACTTC
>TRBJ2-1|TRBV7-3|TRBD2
CASSLRAGGIYNEQFF
TGTGCCAGCAGCTTAAGGGCGGGGGGAATCTACAATGAGCAGTTCTTC
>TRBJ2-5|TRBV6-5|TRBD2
CASSYSQDPGGETQYF
TGTGCCAGCAGTTACTCACAGGACCCGGGGGGAGAGACCCAGTACTTC
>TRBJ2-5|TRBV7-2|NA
CASSSTREETQYF
TGTGCCAGCAGCTCGACTAGAGAAGAGACCCAGTACTTC
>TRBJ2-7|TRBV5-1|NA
CASSLAASFTTYEQYF
TGCGCCAGCAGCTTGGCCGCTTCCTTTACAACCTACGAGCAGTACTTC
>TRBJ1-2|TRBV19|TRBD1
CASNFQGANGYTF
TGTGCCAGTAACTTTCAGGGGGCGAATGGCTACACCTTC
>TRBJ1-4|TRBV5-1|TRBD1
CASSADREGKLFF
TGCGCCAGCAGCGCGGACAGGGAAGGAAAACTGTTTTTT
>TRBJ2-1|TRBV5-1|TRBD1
CASSTGTGSYNEQFF
TGCGCCAGCAGCACCGGGACAGGGTCCTACAATGAGCAGTTCTTC
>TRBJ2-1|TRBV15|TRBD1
CATSRGTGYNEQFF
TGTGCCACCAGCAGGGGGACAGGGTACAATGAGCAGTTCTTC
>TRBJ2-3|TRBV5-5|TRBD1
CASGHPGTGGTDTQYF
TGTGCCAGCGGCCACCCAGGGACAGGAGGCACAGATACGCAGTATTTT
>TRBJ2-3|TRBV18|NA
CASSRGDTQYF
TGTGCCAGCTCCCGGGGTGATACGCAGTATTTT
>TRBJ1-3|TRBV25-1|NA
CASSEFQGSGSGNTIYF
TGTGCCAGCAGTGAATTTCAGGGGTCGGGCTCTGGAAACACCATATATTTT
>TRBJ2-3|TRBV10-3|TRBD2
CAITTSGGTDTQYF
TGTGCCATCACCACTAGCGGGGGCACAGATACGCAGTATTTT
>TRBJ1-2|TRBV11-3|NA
CASSLDMVRGPNPNYGYTF
TGTGCCAGCAGCTTAGATATGGTAAGGGGCCCTAACCCTAACTATGGCTACACCTTC
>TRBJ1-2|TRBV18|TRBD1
CASSQDREHGYTF
TGTGCCAGCTCCCAAGACAGGGAACATGGCTACACCTTC
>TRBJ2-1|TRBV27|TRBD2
CASSPQRGDYNEQFF
TGTGCCAGCAGTCCCCAGCGGGGGGATTACAATGAGCAGTTCTTC